Listed here are 26 T cell receptor beta chains from one sample, sequenced in a study of cytomegalovirus exposure and HLA in healthy donors. The PCR used 60 Vbeta and 13 Jbeta primers. Using immunoSEQ multiplex PCR, the repertoire was profiled, and TCRdb retains in-frame clones only, with some absent. There are roughly 61,000 clones in the sample; 80% occur only once, and approximately 5.9% lies in the top ten. Sample: PBMCs. The receptors were gathered from a male donor in good health and CMV-seronegative.

The rearrangement uses TRBV6-5 and TRBJ1-5, with 7 bases lining up with TRBD1. The length of the CDR3 is 15 residues. CDR1 is MNHEY and CDR2 is SVGAGI in the germline V gene. V shed 4 bases and J 2 bases; nucleotides not matched to a gene: 5. The chain's CDR3 is CASSFDRAGNQPQHF. Here the CDR3 DNA reads TGTGCCAGCAGTTTCGACAGGGCAGGCAATCAGCCCCAGCATTTT.

The rearrangement uses TRBV27 and TRBJ2-5; 8 nucleotides agree with TRBD1. The CDR3 length is 14 residues. J gave up 3 bases and V 0 bases, and 0 bases lay outside the gene matches. In germline, CDR1 is MNHEY, CDR2 SMNVEV (reference sequence). For the CDR3, the DNA is TGTGCCAGCAGTTTATCGGGACAGGAAGAGACCCAGTACTTC. Translated, it gives CASSLSGQEETQYF.

This chain joins TRBV7-2 and TRBJ2-3, with 9 positions matching TRBD2. Germline V gene data show CDR1 as SGHTA and CDR2 as FQGNSA. Trimming took 1 base from V and 5 from J; bases not matched to a gene: 7. There are 16 residues in the CDR3. This chain's CDR3 is CASSLGTSAAGDTQYF. The CDR3 DNA reads TGTGCCAGCAGCTTAGGGACTAGCGCTGCAGGAGATACGCAGTATTTT.

V usage is TRBV25-1 and J usage is TRBJ1-2; 7 bases align to TRBD1. With V trimmed by 7 bases and J by 8 bases, 7 bases remained unmatched. In germline, CDR1 is MGHDK, CDR2 SYGVNS. This CDR3 region has 12 residues. CDR3 coding DNA: TGTGCCAGCACCACAGGGGTTGAGGGCTACACCTTC. It codes for CASTTGVEGYTF.

The chain joins TRBV4-1 to TRBJ1-1; TRBD1 matches at 7 bases. Germline V gene lookup returns CDR1 MGHRA and CDR2 YSYEKL. J lost 0 bases, V lost 1 base, and 5 bases had no gene match. This CDR3 is 16 amino acids long. The CDR3 here is CASSQGGTAMNTEAFF. As DNA, the CDR3 is TGCGCCAGCAGCCAAGGGGGGACAGCAATGAACACTGAAGCTTTCTTT.

This clone is medium-sized by share. The chain joins TRBV19 to TRBJ1-1, with 10 positions matching TRBD1. The CDR3 covers 11 residues. CDR1 and CDR2 (germline): LNHDA, SQIVND (reference sequence). The V gene end was trimmed by 10 bases and the J gene end by 11 bases; junction bases not matched to a gene: 7. CDR3 loop: CAIGTGVGAFF. CDR3 coding DNA: TGTGCCATCGGGACAGGGGTCGGCGCTTTCTTT. The variable domain in full, with the rest retrieved from reference TRBV19 and TRBJ1-1, is DGGITQSPKYLFRKEGQNVTLSCEQNLNHDAMYWYRQDPGQGLRLIYYSQIVNDFQKGDIAEGYSVSREKKESFPLTVTSAQKNPTAFYLCAIGTGVGAFFGQGTRLTVV.

This sequence joins TRBV7-9 and TRBJ2-5, with D perhaps matching TRBD1 (6 bases). The CDR3 spans 15 residues. Germline lookup yields CDR1 SEHNR and CDR2 FQNEAQ (reference sequence). V dropped 5 bases and J dropped 4 bases, with 17 bases sitting between them. CDR3 amino acids: CASSRTGLGPETQYF. The CDR3 region has the DNA TGTGCCAGCAGCCGTACAGGGTTGGGGCCAGAGACCCAGTACTTC. Drawing the rest from reference TRBV7-9 and TRBJ2-5, the complete variable domain is DTGVSQNPRHKITKRGQNVTFRCDPISEHNRLYWYRQTLGQGPEFLTYFQNEAQLEKSRLLSDRFSAERPKGSFSTLEIQRTEQGDSAMYLCASSRTGLGPETQYFGPGTRLLVL.

The rearrangement links TRBV9 to TRBJ1-2, with D maybe TRBD1 (6 bases). Germline CDR1 reads SGDLS; CDR2 reads YYNGEE. V lost 6 bases to trimming and J lost 5 bases, with 14 bases between them. The CDR3 is 13 amino acids. CDR3 residues: CASNRGGKYGYTF. For the CDR3, the DNA is TGTGCCAGCAATAGAGGGGGAAAATATGGCTACACCTTC.

The J gene is TRBJ2-7, the V gene TRBV7-2; 10 nucleotides line up with TRBD1. CDR3 size: 16 residues. The ends lost 3 bases at V and 1 base at J; junction bases unmatched: 6. Germline V gives CDR1 SGHTA, CDR2 FQGNSA. The CDR3 DNA is TGTGCCAGCAGCTTCCCGGACAGGGGGGCGTCCTACGAGCAGTACTTC. This codes for CASSFPDRGASYEQYF.

This sequence joins TRBV19 and TRBJ1-5; perhaps TRBD1 as D (6 bases). The CDR3 totals 13 residues. The V end was cut by 5 bases, the J end by 7 bases, with 12 bases between. Germline lookup yields CDR1 LNHDA and CDR2 SQIVND (reference sequence). CDR3 nucleotide sequence: TGTGCCAGTAGTTCAGGGGCAGACCAGCCCCAGCATTTT. It encodes CASSSGADQPQHF.

The CDR3 DNA reads as TGTGCCAGCAGTTTTGACTTGAATGAGCAGTTCTTC. Its protein is CASSFDLNEQFF. The rearrangement uses TRBV6-6 and TRBJ2-1; D is unclear. Germline-derived CDR1 and CDR2 are MNHNY and SVGAGI (reference sequence). The CDR3 is made up of 12 amino acids. Trimming took 4 bases from V and 7 from J, leaving 8 bases between them.

The sample holds one count of this clone. The rearrangement uses TRBV29-1 and TRBJ2-7; weak D call: TRBD1 (5 bases). Germline V lookup: CDR1 SQVTM, CDR2 ANQGSEA. The ends were cut back, 5 bases at V and 2 bases at J, with 19 bases in the middle. This CDR3 is built from 15 residues. CDR3 amino acids: CSVLTQGWSTYEQYF. DNA for the CDR3: TGCAGCGTTCTGACCCAGGGTTGGAGCACCTACGAGCAGTACTTC.

J is TRBJ2-3 and V is TRBV4-3, with a tentative D call TRBD2 (6 bases). CDR3 length: 17 residues. V was trimmed by 0 bases and J by 5 bases, leaving 18 bases between them. The germline gives CDR1 LGHNA, CDR2 YSLEER. CDR3 nucleotides: TGCGCCAGCAGCCAAGATGTGGCTAGCGCCATAGTAGATACGCAGTATTTT. It translates to CASSQDVASAIVDTQYF.

The V gene is TRBV7-8, the J gene TRBJ1-4, with 8 bases fitting TRBD1. V was clipped by 1 base and J by 5 bases; unmatched bases: 6. CDR3 length: 16 residues. CDR1 and CDR2 from the germline V gene are SGHVS and FQNEAQ. CDR3 DNA sequence: TGTGCCAGCAGCTTAGGAGGGTCAGGGGGCAATGAAAAACTGTTTTTT. Residues: CASSLGGSGGNEKLFF.

The CDR3 protein is CASSSAGLSSYEQYF. DNA for the CDR3: TGTGCCAGTAGTTCCGCGGGGTTAAGCTCCTACGAGCAGTACTTC. This chain joins TRBV19 and TRBJ2-7; perhaps TRBD2 as D (6 bases). Germline CDR1 LNHDA, CDR2 SQIVND (reference sequence). Trimming cost V 5 bases and J 0 bases, with 14 bases left between them. The CDR3 has 15 amino acids. The complete variable domain, with remaining parts taken from reference TRBV19 and TRBJ2-7, reads DGGITQSPKYLFRKEGQNVTLSCEQNLNHDAMYWYRQDPGQGLRLIYYSQIVNDFQKGDIAEGYSVSREKKESFPLTVTSAQKNPTAFYLCASSSAGLSSYEQYFGPGTRLTVT.

This clone was counted only a few times. This sample includes further DNA sequences coding for the same CDR3. The rearrangement uses TRBV4-1 and TRBJ1-5; TRBD1 aligns across 9 bases. CDR1 and CDR2 from the germline V gene are MGHRA and YSYEKL. This CDR3 is 15 amino acids long. The ends lost 0 bases at V and 4 bases at J; junction bases unmatched: 1. CDR3 protein: CASSQEGTGNQPQHF. The DNA of the CDR3 is TGCGCCAGCAGCCAAGAGGGGACAGGGAATCAGCCCCAGCATTTT.

The chain recombines TRBV9 with TRBJ1-2; 7 nucleotides line up with TRBD1. V shed 0 bases and J 5 bases; nucleotides not matched to a gene: 7. This CDR3 has 15 residues. Germline CDR1 reads SGDLS; CDR2 reads YYNGEE. The CDR3 here is CASSVGLGTDYGYTF. CDR3 nucleotide sequence: TGTGCCAGCAGCGTAGGCCTAGGGACAGATTATGGCTACACCTTC.

This rearrangement joins TRBV7-2 to TRBJ2-5, with 10 positions matching TRBD2. This CDR3 is 16 amino acids long. V was clipped by 3 bases and J by 2 bases; unmatched bases: 6. Germline lookup yields CDR1 SGHTA and CDR2 FQGNSA. DNA for the CDR3: TGTGCCAGCAGCTTTTGGCCAGCGGGGGGGCAAGAGACCCAGTACTTC. Residues: CASSFWPAGGQETQYF.

The chain joins TRBV30 to TRBJ1-1, with D tentatively TRBD1 (5 bases). The V end lost 4 bases, the J end lost 5 bases, and 17 bases lay between the germline ends. The CDR3 is made up of 14 amino acids. Germline assignment: CDR1 GTSNPN and CDR2 SVGIG (reference sequence). CDR3 residues: CAWTGGFGGTEAFF. In nucleotides, the CDR3 is TGTGCCTGGACCGGAGGGTTCGGGGGTACTGAAGCTTTCTTT.

This clone is classed as medium-sized (0.01 to 0.1%). The chain uses TRBV6-4 and TRBJ2-6; D is perhaps TRBD1 (5 bases). CDR1 is MRHNA, CDR2 SNTAGT, per germline. Trimming took off 2 bases at V and 0 bases at J, with 14 bases between the two ends. This CDR3 spans 18 amino acids. CDR3 nucleotides: TGTGCCAGCAGTGACGGGGTAGACAGCTACTCTGGGGCCAACGTCCTGACTTTC. Protein product: CASSDGVDSYSGANVLTF.

This chain connects TRBV7-9 to TRBJ2-1, with TRBD1 matching 9 bases. This CDR3 spans 18 amino acids. Germline V gene sequence: CDR1 SEHNR, CDR2 FQNEAQ (reference sequence). Losses at the gene ends were 5 bases for V and 2 bases for J; bases not matched to a gene: 13. Written as DNA, the CDR3 is TGTGCCAGCAGCCCCATTAGGGACAGGGAAGGGACCTACAATGAGCAGTTCTTC. Protein sequence: CASSPIRDREGTYNEQFF.

V is TRBV7-9 and J is TRBJ1-2; possibly TRBD1 for D (6 bases). The germline V and J ends were trimmed by 0 bases and 8 bases, with 13 bases remaining between them. The CDR3 is made up of 14 amino acids. Germline loops: CDR1 SEHNR, CDR2 FQNEAQ (reference sequence). The DNA of the CDR3 is TGTGCCAGCAGCTTAGCGACTGGGGGCGACGGCTACACCTTC. Translation gives CASSLATGGDGYTF.

This chain uses TRBV7-3 with TRBJ2-1; D gene ambiguous. Trimming shortened V by 5 bases and J by 6 bases, and 11 bases separated the two germline ends. The CDR3 length is 13 residues. Germline values: CDR1 SGHTA, CDR2 FQGTGA. In DNA form, the CDR3 reads TGTGCCAGCAGCCTATTCTTTGGCAATGAGCAGTTCTTC. This translates into CASSLFFGNEQFF.

This clone has only one observation. This chain joins TRBV7-6 and TRBJ1-3; no firm D call. The germline gives CDR1 SGHVS, CDR2 FNYEAQ. Trimming removed 1 base from V and 3 bases from J, with 16 bases in between. The CDR3 covers 17 residues. Here the CDR3 DNA reads TGTGCCAGCAGCTTAGAAAGATGGGCGGGGAATGGAAACACCATATATTTT. Translating it yields CASSLERWAGNGNTIYF. The entire variable domain, with the rest obtained from reference TRBV7-6 and TRBJ1-3, is as follows: GAGVSQSPRYKVTKRGQDVALRCDPISGHVSLYWYRQALGQGPEFLTYFNYEAQQDKSGLPNDRFSAERPEGSISTLTIQRTEQRDSAMYRCASSLERWAGNGNTIYFGEGSWLTVV.

Notes on this clone: Relative to the germline gene, one junction end is altered; a read error may explain this. The chain employs TRBV18 and TRBJ2-3; 9 bases align to TRBD1. Germline lookup yields CDR1 KGHSH and CDR2 LQKENI. The CDR3 is 15 amino acids. The CDR3: CASSPQGASTDTQYF. The CDR3 nucleotides read TGTGCCAGCTCCCCACAGGGGGCCTCCACAGATACGCAGTATTTT. The full variable domain, in which reference TRBV18 and TRBJ2-3 provide the parts outside the CDR3, is NAGVMQNPRHLVRRRGQEARLRCSPMKGHSHVYWYRQLPEEGLKFMVYLQKENIIDESGMPKERFSAEFPKEGPSILRIQQVVRGDSAAYFCASSPQGASTDTQYFGPGTRLTVL.

The rearrangement joins TRBV7-9 to TRBJ1-1, with D tentatively TRBD1 (5 bases). Germline CDR1 reads SEHNR; CDR2 reads FQNEAQ (reference sequence). The length of the CDR3 is 14 residues. V was cut by 4 bases and J by 1 base, with 10 bases left in between. The CDR3 DNA follows: TGTGCCAGCAGCTCCAGGGAGGGGAACACTGAAGCTTTCTTT. Translation: CASSSREGNTEAFF.